This record looks at one T cell receptor (beta chain) sequence and its context. Its target is unknown. This specimen comes from a study of regulatory T cells in long-lasting Graves disease. The CDR3 length is 14 residues. The V gene's germline CDR1 is MNHEY and CDR2 SVGEGT. Trimming removed 8 bases from V and 2 bases from J, with 14 bases in between. The study, taken as a whole, reports: With 2,741 shared public clonotypes, persistent patients exceeded new patients, who shared about 1,000.

Arm-PCR of CDR3 regions with iRepertoire HTBI primers generated TCR beta libraries. MiXCR was run by TCRdb on the multiplex PCR reads, yielding one entry per CDR3 protein. In the table there are approximately 470,000 distinct CDR3 sequences, under 25% of which are singletons. The sample's time point: persistent/refractory GD, antithyroid drugs over 5 years with positive TRAb. The authors made the TCR library using RNA they extracted from PBMCs. This TCR was sampled from a female donor with Graves disease. This chain uses TRBV6-2 or TRBV6-3 with TRBJ2-3; D is ambiguous. The sample consisted of peripheral blood mononuclear cells (PBMCs), taken when the disease was refractory, from a patient treated with antithyroid drugs. The CDR3 coding sequence is TGTGCCAGCTGGTCCGGGCCATACACAGATACGCAGTATTTT. Translation gives CASWSGPYTDTQYF.